What follows is one T cell receptor (beta chain) and its context. Germline V gene lookup returns CDR1 DFQATT and CDR2 SNEGSKA (reference sequence). Germline trimming cut 4 bases from V and 4 bases from J; bases unmatched to any gene: 2. The CDR3 is made up of 12 amino acids. The data were obtained in a study of identical twins. A universal primer binding site was introduced by template switching. The final cDNA contained unique molecular identifiers. TCRdb used MiXCR to reprocess the 5' RACE reads, holding one entry per CDR3 protein. This table holds roughly 480,000 distinct CDR3 sequences, 20% to 30% found once. These data also featured in a second study, about T cells expressing NK-cell markers.

The sequencing input was CD4+ T cells sorted from blood. The TCR comes from a woman in her late teens or twenties in good health. The rearrangement joins TRBV20-1 to TRBJ2-3; 7 nucleotides align to TRBD2. The CDR3 spells CSAKSGADTQYF. CDR3 in DNA: TGCAGTGCTAAAAGCGGGGCAGATACGCAGTATTTT.